Sequencing of this T cell receptor (beta chain) was carried out in a study of blood T cells in healthy people across ages. The sample holds many counts of this clonotype. The use of a sample-barcoded 5' primer and a J-beta primer mix characterized a second PCR of roughly 6 to 11 cycles. TCRdb itself ran the 5' RACE reads through MiXCR, one entry per CDR3 protein. The sample includes about 930,000 distinct CDR3 sequences, almost 30% of them seen just once. The CDR3 sequence is 15 residues long. The ends lost 3 bases at V and 7 bases at J; junction bases unmatched: 8. Per germline, CDR1 SNHLY and CDR2 FYNNEI. The sample was also linked to a second study, of T cells of mothers and their children.

Input material: blood. The sequence was obtained from a woman in her thirties or forties in good health. The V gene is TRBV2, the J gene TRBJ1-1, with 10 bases that match TRBD1. CDR3 residues: CASSDVTGGLGEAFF. The CDR3 region has the DNA TGTGCCAGCAGTGATGTGACAGGGGGCTTAGGTGAAGCTTTCTTT. The full variable domain, completed using reference TRBV2 and TRBJ1-1, is EPEVTQTPSHQVTQMGQEVILRCVPISNHLYFYWYRQILGQKVEFLVSFYNNEISEKSEIFDDQFSVERPDGSNFTLKIRSTKLEDSAMYFCASSDVTGGLGEAFFGQGTRLTVV.